Listed here are 14 T cell receptor beta chains from one sample, sequenced in a study of OX40 agonist ivuxolimab in advanced cancers. Assay used: immunoSEQ multiplex PCR; TCRdb lists only in-frame clones, some missing. The sample lists roughly 63,000 clones, more than 80% occurring once. The specimen comprised CD4+ or CD8+ T cells sorted from blood, sampled in a trial of the OX40 agonist ivuxolimab. These receptors were taken from an adult with an advanced solid tumor such as melanoma, head and neck, liver or kidney cancer.

CDR3: CSVGGGMTDTQYF. CDR3 nucleotide sequence: TGCAGCGTGGGGGGGGGAATGACAGATACGCAGTATTTT. The rearrangement uses TRBV29-1 and TRBJ2-3; 7 positions match TRBD2. CDR3 length: 13 amino acids. J lost 3 bases, V lost 6 bases, and 6 bases had no gene match. Germline V lookup: CDR1 SQVTM, CDR2 ANQGSEA.

In this sample, this clone turned up once. V is TRBV4-2 and J is TRBJ2-5; 8 nucleotides match TRBD2. The CDR3 sequence is 16 residues long. CDR1 is LGHNA and CDR2 is YNFKEQ in the germline V gene. Germline trimming cut 0 bases from V and 1 base from J; bases unmatched to any gene: 4. CDR3 protein: CASSQDSSGVQETQYF. CDR3 nucleotides: TGTGCCAGCAGCCAAGATAGTAGCGGGGTCCAAGAGACCCAGTACTTC.

J is TRBJ1-5 and V is TRBV7-2; 10 nucleotides agree with TRBD1. Trimming at V came to 2 bases and at J to 6 bases, leaving 4 bases not matched to a gene. Germline values: CDR1 SGHTA, CDR2 FQGNSA. The CDR3 extends over 15 amino acids. The CDR3 here is CASSLRTGGSQPQHF. The CDR3 DNA sequence: TGTGCCAGCAGCTTACGGACAGGGGGTTCTCAGCCCCAGCATTTT.

This rearrangement joins TRBV6-6 to TRBJ2-2; maybe TRBD2 (5 bases). CDR3 length: 14 residues. Trimming cost V 2 bases and J 3 bases, with 7 bases left between them. CDR1 MNHNY and CDR2 SVGAGI come from the germline V gene (reference sequence). The CDR3 DNA sequence: TGTGCCAGCAGTTACGAGCGGTACACCGGGGAGCTGTTTTTT. Its protein product is CASSYERYTGELFF.

The gene calls are TRBV5-4 and TRBJ2-2; no definite D call. CDR1 is SGHNT and CDR2 is YYREEE in the germline V gene (reference sequence). Trimming removed 0 bases from V and 5 bases from J, with 5 bases in between. This CDR3 contains 13 residues. The CDR3 loop is CASSLDLTGELFF. The CDR3 DNA sequence: TGTGCCAGCAGCTTGGACTTGACCGGGGAGCTGTTTTTT.

The chain combines TRBV25-1 with TRBJ2-1; D not certain. Per germline, CDR1 MGHDK and CDR2 SYGVNS. The CDR3 extends over 13 amino acids. The germline V and J ends were trimmed by 8 bases and 5 bases, with 13 bases remaining between them. This chain's CDR3 is CASGSWSHNEQFF. CDR3 in DNA: TGTGCCAGCGGATCCTGGTCCCACAATGAGCAGTTCTTC.

V gene TRBV4-1 combines with J gene TRBJ2-5; 7 bases are shared with TRBD1. The CDR3 sequence is 15 residues long. V was pared by 0 bases and J by 4 bases, with 5 bases of the junction left unmatched. From germline, CDR1 is MGHRA and CDR2 YSYEKL. As DNA, the CDR3 is TGCGCCAGCAGCCAAGACGGGACAGTCCGAGAGACCCAGTACTTC. Its translation: CASSQDGTVRETQYF.

CDR3 sequence: CASSMGPPLSSYEQYF. The CDR3 region has the DNA TGTGCCAGTAGTATGGGGCCTCCACTTAGCTCCTACGAGCAGTACTTC. V is TRBV19 and J is TRBJ2-7, with a possible D match to TRBD1 (5 bases). The CDR3 length is 16 residues. The V gene lost 3 bases and the J gene lost 0 bases, with 15 bases spanning the gap. Germline V gives CDR1 LNHDA, CDR2 SQIVND (reference sequence).

This chain joins TRBV11-2 and TRBJ1-4; 9 bases are a match to TRBD1. The V gene end was trimmed by 1 base and the J gene end by 7 bases; junction bases not matched to a gene: 16. The CDR3 totals 19 residues. Germline V CDR1 and CDR2: SGHAT, FQNNGV. The CDR3 DNA follows: TGTGCCAGCAGCTTAGGGAGCCCGGGACAGGGTTATTCGGGTGAAAAACTGTTTTTT. Translation gives CASSLGSPGQGYSGEKLFF.

The chain has TRBV4-1 and TRBJ1-6, with a tentative D call TRBD1 (6 bases). V lost 1 base, J lost 10 bases, and 20 bases lay in between. This CDR3 region has 17 residues. Germline CDR1 MGHRA, CDR2 YSYEKL. The CDR3 is CASSQGDYGRGGSPLHF. DNA of the CDR3: TGCGCCAGCAGCCAAGGGGACTATGGCAGGGGCGGATCACCCCTCCACTTT.

V is TRBV18 and J is TRBJ2-1, with 10 bases aligning to TRBD1. Germline values: CDR1 KGHSH, CDR2 LQKENI. The V segment lost 7 bases and the J segment 7 bases; nucleotides outside the gene matches: 13. The CDR3 runs 16 residues. CDR3: CASYNSGTGVVNEQFF. The CDR3 DNA is TGTGCCAGCTACAATTCCGGGACAGGGGTAGTGAATGAGCAGTTCTTC.

The V call is TRBV19, the J call TRBJ2-1; the D gene is possibly TRBD1 (5 bases). Trimming took 5 bases from V and 8 from J, leaving 13 bases between them. Germline CDR1 LNHDA, CDR2 SQIVND (reference sequence). The CDR3 length is 13 residues. The CDR3 loop is CASSFPLGDEQFF. The CDR3 DNA reads TGTGCCAGTAGTTTCCCCCTAGGGGATGAGCAGTTCTTC. Using reference TRBV19 and TRBJ2-1 for the parts outside the CDR3, the full variable domain is DGGITQSPKYLFRKEGQNVTLSCEQNLNHDAMYWYRQDPGQGLRLIYYSQIVNDFQKGDIAEGYSVSREKKESFPLTVTSAQKNPTAFYLCASSFPLGDEQFFGPGTRLTVL.

This clone appeared a single time. This chain connects TRBV14 to TRBJ2-1, with 10 positions matching TRBD2. The V gene's germline CDR1 is SGHDN and CDR2 FVKESK. The length of the CDR3 is 14 residues. V shed 4 bases, J shed 8 bases, and the junction held 5 bases outside the gene matches. The CDR3 here is CASSRGTSADEQFF. The CDR3 DNA reads as TGTGCCAGCAGCCGAGGGACTAGCGCGGATGAGCAGTTCTTC.

This chain connects TRBV6-6 to TRBJ2-6; D gene unclear. Looked up from germline, CDR1 is MNHNY and CDR2 is SVGAGI (reference sequence). The CDR3 loop spans 12 amino acids. Trimming removed 5 bases at V and 4 bases at J, with 3 bases between. The CDR3 DNA reads TGTGCCAGCAGTCAAGGGGCCAACGTCCTGACTTTC. Its translation is CASSQGANVLTF.